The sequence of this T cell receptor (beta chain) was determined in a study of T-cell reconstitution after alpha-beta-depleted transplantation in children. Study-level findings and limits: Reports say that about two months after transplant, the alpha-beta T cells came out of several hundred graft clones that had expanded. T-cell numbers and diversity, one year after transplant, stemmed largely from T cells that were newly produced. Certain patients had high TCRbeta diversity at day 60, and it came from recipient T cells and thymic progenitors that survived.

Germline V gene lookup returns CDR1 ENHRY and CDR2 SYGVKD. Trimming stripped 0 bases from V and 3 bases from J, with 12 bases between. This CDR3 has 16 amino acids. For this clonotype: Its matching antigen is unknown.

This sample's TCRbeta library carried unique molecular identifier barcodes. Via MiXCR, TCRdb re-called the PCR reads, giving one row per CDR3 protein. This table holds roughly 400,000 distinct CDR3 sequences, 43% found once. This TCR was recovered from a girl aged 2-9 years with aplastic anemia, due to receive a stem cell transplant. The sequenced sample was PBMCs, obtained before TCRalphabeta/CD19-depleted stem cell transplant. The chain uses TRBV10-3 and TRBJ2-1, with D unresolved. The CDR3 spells CAISESINPYYNEQFF. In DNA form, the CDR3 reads TGTGCCATCAGTGAGTCGATAAATCCTTACTACAATGAGCAGTTCTTC.